The T cell receptor (beta chain) described here comes from a study of T-cell memory formation after mild COVID-19. On the study more broadly: TCR clusters were mostly confined to one donor each. Study-level results: Among CD4+ contracting clones, most were CM and EM, and CD8+ ones EMRA. Clones shrinking from day 15 to 85 showed even CD4/CD8 mixes; later expanders tilted CD4+.

5'RACE primed from the constant segment yielded TCR alpha and TCR beta cDNA libraries bearing sample barcodes and UMIs. MiXCR, applied by TCRdb to the 5' RACE reads, yields one record per CDR3 protein. Altogether around 160,000 distinct CDR3 sequences are present, around 10% being singletons, with the ten largest covering 3.8%. This clonotype was seen a few times. Antigen: not known. This CDR3 is 15 amino acids long. The V gene end was trimmed by 1 base and the J gene end by 10 bases; junction bases not matched to a gene: 9. Germline lookup yields CDR1 SGHRS and CDR2 YFSETQ. This rearrangement joins TRBV5-1 to TRBJ2-1; 9 bases align to TRBD2. The source material was PBMCs or a T cell subset sorted from them (not recorded which). The sequence derives from a man between 18 and 35 years old who had mild COVID-19 (a few samples of this study predate the infection). Cell type and time point are not known. CDR3 loop: CASSLLLAGSTEQFF. CDR3 coding DNA: TGCGCCAGCAGCTTGTTGCTAGCGGGATCGACGGAGCAGTTCTTC.